These 28 T cell receptor beta chains were sequenced from one sample in a study of blood T cells in healthy people across ages. The authors ran a second PCR of about 6 to 12 cycles using a sample-barcoded 5' primer and a J-beta primer mix. TCRdb re-derived calls from the 5' RACE reads in MiXCR, one entry per CDR3 protein. The table shows over 1.5 million distinct CDR3 sequences, with roughly 49% occurring only once. The sequenced sample consisted of blood. These receptor sequences come from a woman aged 40-49 years in good health.

V usage is TRBV7-2 and J usage is TRBJ1-1; D uncertain. Germline lookup yields CDR1 SGHTA and CDR2 FQGNSA. The CDR3 totals 14 residues. V was cut by 0 bases and J by 0 bases, with 5 bases left in between. Here the CDR3 DNA reads TGTGCCAGCAGCTTAGCGCGAGTGAACACTGAAGCTTTCTTT. Encoded protein: CASSLARVNTEAFF.

V and J are TRBV7-9 and TRBJ2-1; TRBD2 agrees at 8 bases. The junction had 10 bases not matched to a gene; V was cut back by 5 bases and J by 7 bases. This CDR3 contains 15 residues. The V gene's germline CDR1 is SEHNR and CDR2 FQNEAQ (reference sequence). The CDR3 nucleotides are TGTGCCAGCAGCCATAGTTGGCTAGCGGGTAATGAGCAGTTCTTC. It encodes CASSHSWLAGNEQFF.

This clonotype was seen a few times. The chain is built from TRBV5-5 and TRBJ1-2, with TRBD1 identical over 9 bases. The germline CDR1 and CDR2 sequences are SGHKS and YYEKEE (reference sequence). Trimming at V came to 1 base and at J to 6 bases, leaving 16 bases not matched to a gene. This CDR3 region has 18 residues. CDR3 sequence: CASSLLLSAGTGLNGYTF. CDR3 DNA sequence: TGTGCCAGCAGCTTGTTGCTTTCCGCCGGGACAGGGTTAAATGGCTACACCTTC.

The genes are TRBV28 and TRBJ1-2, with unresolved D. The CDR3 is 13 amino acids. From germline, CDR1 is MDHEN and CDR2 SYDVKM. Deletions cut 3 bases from V and 8 bases from J, with 13 bases between. Here the CDR3 reads CASSFGSILGYTF. The CDR3 coding sequence is TGTGCCAGCAGTTTTGGCAGTATCCTAGGCTACACCTTC.

The chain recombines TRBV27 with TRBJ2-1; 8 nucleotides line up with TRBD1. Germline CDR1 MNHEY, CDR2 SMNVEV (reference sequence). This CDR3 contains 15 residues. J was trimmed by 4 bases and V by 6 bases; bases with no gene match: 8. The CDR3 protein is CASSKRTGTYNEQFF. CDR3 bases: TGTGCCAGCAGCAAACGGACAGGGACATACAATGAGCAGTTCTTC.

This clonotype has more than one count but fewer than ten. This chain links TRBV29-1 with TRBJ2-7; D uncertain. CDR1 SQVTM and CDR2 ANQGSEA come from the germline V gene. The CDR3 loop spans 11 amino acids. V lost 6 bases, J lost 4 bases, and 10 bases lay in between. The CDR3 loop reads CSVVSPYEQYF. CDR3 sequence (DNA): TGCAGCGTCGTCAGCCCGTACGAGCAGTACTTC.

The J gene is TRBJ1-2, the V gene TRBV7-2; TRBD1 matches 7 bases. In germline, CDR1 is SGHTA, CDR2 FQGNSA. CDR3 length equals 12 residues. V dropped 5 bases and J dropped 8; count of bases not matched to a gene: 5. The CDR3 loop reads CASSTRGDGYTF. In DNA, the CDR3 is TGTGCCAGCAGCACCAGGGGGGACGGCTACACCTTC.

This clonotype was counted only a few times. The rearrangement joins TRBV6-1 to TRBJ2-5; D is unclear. Per germline, CDR1 MNHNS and CDR2 SASEGT. Trimming cost V 2 bases and J 5 bases, with 12 bases left between them. The CDR3 spans 14 residues. CDR3: CASSEFTARETQYF. For the CDR3, the DNA is TGTGCCAGCAGTGAATTTACAGCTCGGGAGACCCAGTACTTC.

This rearrangement joins TRBV7-2 to TRBJ2-7; weak D call: TRBD1 (6 bases). CDR1 is SGHTA and CDR2 is FQGNSA in the germline V gene. The germline V and J ends were trimmed by 2 bases and 2 bases, with 16 bases remaining between them. This CDR3 has 16 amino acids. The CDR3 loop reads CASSLSIRGQAYEQYF. CDR3 in DNA: TGTGCCAGCAGCTTATCCATACGGGGACAAGCCTACGAGCAGTACTTC.

The chain recombines TRBV7-2 with TRBJ1-2; the D is unclear. Germline CDR1 reads SGHTA; CDR2 reads FQGNSA. The germline V and J ends were trimmed by 4 bases and 7 bases, with 16 bases remaining between them. The CDR3 has 14 residues. CDR3 nucleotide sequence: TGTGCCAGCAGCTCCTGGACCCCATTAGGTGGCTACACCTTC. Protein sequence: CASSSWTPLGGYTF.

The V and J genes are TRBV6-5 and TRBJ2-6, with unresolved D. Germline lookup yields CDR1 MNHEY and CDR2 SVGAGI. The CDR3 loop spans 16 amino acids. The V end was cut by 7 bases, the J end by 1 base, with 14 bases between. The CDR3 region has the DNA TGTGCCAGCACCCAGTCCTTTACGTCTGGGGCCAACGTCCTGACTTTC. Translating it yields CASTQSFTSGANVLTF.

This clonotype occurred a few times. The chain recombines TRBV6-6 with TRBJ2-1; D unresolved. Germline V gene sequence: CDR1 MNHNY, CDR2 SVGAGI (reference sequence). V was clipped by 7 bases and J by 8 bases, with 12 bases between them. This CDR3 spans 12 amino acids. CDR3 in amino acids: CASKIAADEQFF. The CDR3 nucleotides read TGTGCCAGCAAAATTGCCGCCGATGAGCAGTTCTTC.

The J gene is TRBJ2-1, the V gene TRBV9; maybe TRBD2 (6 bases). The CDR3 totals 14 residues. Germline lookup yields CDR1 SGDLS and CDR2 YYNGEE. The V gene lost 3 bases and the J gene lost 3 bases, with 10 bases spanning the gap. The CDR3 DNA sequence: TGTGCCAGCAGCGCCCAAGCGGGCTACAATGAGCAGTTCTTC. It translates to CASSAQAGYNEQFF.

There are a few counts of this clonotype. The chain is built from TRBV27 and TRBJ2-3, with a possible D match to TRBD2 (5 bases). The CDR3 extends over 16 amino acids. From germline, CDR1 is MNHEY and CDR2 SMNVEV (reference sequence). Deletions cut 3 bases from V and 3 bases from J, with 16 bases between. Here the CDR3 reads CASSFEGSRSTDTQYF. The CDR3 coding sequence is TGTGCCAGCAGTTTCGAGGGTTCAAGGAGTACAGATACGCAGTATTTT.

This clonotype was counted only a few times. This rearrangement joins TRBV13 to TRBJ2-7; 9 bases are shared with TRBD1. Germline CDR1 reads PRHDT; CDR2 reads FYEKMQ (reference sequence). J gave up 7 bases and V 5 bases, and 9 bases lay outside the gene matches. This CDR3 spans 14 amino acids. This CDR3 is CASSVAGTGNEQYF. The CDR3 DNA reads TGTGCCAGCAGCGTTGCCGGGACAGGGAATGAGCAGTACTTC.

V and J are TRBV4-1 and TRBJ2-7; weak D call: TRBD1 (6 bases). The CDR3 is 13 residues long. Germline-derived CDR1 and CDR2 are MGHRA and YSYEKL. Trimming took 4 bases from V and 6 from J, leaving 13 bases between them. Here the CDR3 reads CASSPGQFGEQYF. The DNA for the CDR3 is TGCGCCAGCAGCCCTGGACAGTTCGGCGAGCAGTACTTC.

This clonotype was counted only a few times. This chain connects TRBV20-1 to TRBJ2-5; 7 positions match TRBD2. The J call may be wrong; the DNA end is better matched by TRBJ2-7. CDR1 and CDR2 (germline): DFQATT, SNEGSKA (reference sequence). The CDR3 consists of 15 residues. In DNA form, the CDR3 reads TGCAGTGCCACATCCTCGAGCGGGGCGGCCTACGAGCAGTACTTC. Its protein is CSATSSSGAAYEQYF.

V usage is TRBV18 and J usage is TRBJ2-5, with 10 nucleotides matching TRBD2. With V trimmed by 1 base and J by 11 bases, 13 bases remained unmatched. The CDR3 consists of 16 residues. Germline loops: CDR1 KGHSH, CDR2 LQKENI. CDR3 in DNA: TGTGCCAGCTCACCACTAGCGGGGGGCCAAGACAATGAGCAGTACTTC. It translates to CASSPLAGGQDNEQYF.

The rearrangement uses TRBV7-2 and TRBJ2-7; 9 nucleotides line up with TRBD1. This CDR3 comprises 18 residues. From germline, CDR1 is SGHTA and CDR2 FQGNSA. V lost 1 base to trimming and J lost 5 bases; unmatched junction nucleotides: 15. The DNA for the CDR3 is TGTGCCAGCAGCTTAGTTTCAGGGGGACAGGGATATTCCCACGAGCAGTACTTC. Protein product: CASSLVSGGQGYSHEQYF. The full variable domain, with the rest looked up from reference TRBV7-2 and TRBJ2-7, is GAGVSQSPSNKVTEKGKDVELRCDPISGHTALYWYRQSLGQGLEFLIYFQGNSAPDKSGLPSDRFSAERTGGSVSTLTIQRTQQEDSAVYLCASSLVSGGQGYSHEQYFGPGTRLTVT.

The gene calls are TRBV29-1 and TRBJ2-7, with a tentative D call TRBD2 (6 bases). Trimming stripped 3 bases from V and 7 bases from J, with 25 bases between. This CDR3 comprises 16 residues. The germline gives CDR1 SQVTM, CDR2 ANQGSEA. For the CDR3, the DNA is TGCAGCGTTGACCGGTTAACTAGCAGTGTTGCAAATGAGCAGTACTTC. Its protein is CSVDRLTSSVANEQYF.

This clonotype was found a few times. The chain is built from TRBV13 and TRBJ2-3; 8 bases agree with TRBD1. CDR3 length: 15 amino acids. After removal of 4 bases from V and 2 bases from J, the junction contained 5 bases not matched to a gene. From germline, CDR1 is PRHDT and CDR2 FYEKMQ (reference sequence). The CDR3 loop is CASSWGQVNTDTQYF. The CDR3 DNA sequence: TGTGCCAGCAGCTGGGGACAGGTAAACACAGATACGCAGTATTTT.

This chain uses TRBV20-1 with TRBJ1-5, with 8 bases fitting TRBD1. With 6 bases clipped from V and 1 base from J, the junction kept 5 bases outside the gene matches. Germline-derived CDR1 and CDR2 are DFQATT and SNEGSKA (reference sequence). The CDR3 is made up of 14 amino acids. The CDR3 loop is CSAAGGMSNQPQHF. The CDR3 DNA sequence: TGCAGTGCGGCAGGGGGCATGAGCAATCAGCCCCAGCATTTT.

This chain joins TRBV3-1 and TRBJ2-1; 8 bases match TRBD1. Per germline, CDR1 LGHDT and CDR2 YNNKEL (reference sequence). V lost 3 bases to trimming and J lost 6 bases; unmatched junction nucleotides: 10. This CDR3 is 16 amino acids long. Here the CDR3 reads CASSHIPGRGRNEQFF. The CDR3 DNA follows: TGTGCCAGCAGCCACATCCCGGGCAGGGGGCGCAATGAGCAGTTCTTC.

The chain carries TRBV27 and TRBJ1-2, with no clear D. Germline CDR1 reads MNHEY; CDR2 reads SMNVEV (reference sequence). V gave up 5 bases and J gave up 5 bases, with 12 bases separating them. This CDR3 is 13 amino acids long. The CDR3 nucleotides are TGTGCCAGCAGTGAGCTCATGGGATATGGCTACACCTTC. This translates into CASSELMGYGYTF.

The J gene is TRBJ2-3, the V gene TRBV7-9, with D tentatively TRBD1 (5 bases). V lost 3 bases, J lost 2 bases, and 9 bases lay in between. Germline V lookup: CDR1 SEHNR, CDR2 FQNEAQ (reference sequence). The CDR3 extends over 14 amino acids. The CDR3 sequence: CASSLTEYTDTQYF. CDR3 coding DNA: TGTGCCAGCAGCTTGACAGAGTACACAGATACGCAGTATTTT.

V usage is TRBV20-1 and J usage is TRBJ2-5; 10 bases map to TRBD2. The V and J ends lost 6 bases and 11 bases, in that order; junction bases with no gene match: 12. The CDR3 is made up of 13 amino acids. Germline V gene data show CDR1 as DFQATT and CDR2 as SNEGSKA (reference sequence). CDR3 sequence (DNA): TGCAGTGCCAGACTAGCGGGTGCCTTTGAGCAGTACTTC. Translation: CSARLAGAFEQYF.

The rearrangement uses TRBV6-2 or TRBV6-3 and TRBJ2-7, with TRBD1 matching over 8 bases. V shed 9 bases and J 3 bases; nucleotides not matched to a gene: 4. The CDR3 has 12 residues. Germline loops: CDR1 MNHEY, CDR2 SVGEGT. DNA of the CDR3: TGTGCCAGGACAGGGGATCTCTACGAGCAGTACTTC. Protein sequence: CARTGDLYEQYF.

This clonotype occurred a few times. The rearrangement joins TRBV9 to TRBJ1-5, with a tentative D call TRBD1 (5 bases). The CDR3 loop spans 14 amino acids. The V and J ends lost 0 bases and 1 base respectively, with 5 bases between them. CDR1 and CDR2 from the germline V gene are SGDLS and YYNGEE. The CDR3 spells CASSVGDSNQPQHF. The DNA of the CDR3 is TGTGCCAGCAGCGTAGGGGACAGCAATCAGCCCCAGCATTTT.